The source of this T cell receptor beta chain is a study of vaccination and CD4 T cells after COVID-19. Background on the study: Some control cultures received a CEFX pool, which served as the positive control. Others received an HIV-1 Nef pool or no peptide.

Sequence data for DNA of cultured CD4+ T cells were generated by the Oncomine TCR Beta short-read assay. The source of extracted genomic DNA was cultured CD4+ T cells. TCRdb called the PCR reads again in MiXCR, with one record for every CDR3 protein. In the table there are 8,500 to 13,000 distinct CDR3 sequences, 25% to 35% of which are singletons. The CDR3 sequence is 12 residues long. Per the germline V gene, CDR1 is MNHNS and CDR2 is SASEGT. V gave up 7 bases and J gave up 9 bases, with 12 bases separating them. Treatment noted: roughly 10-day PBMC culture with coronavirus spike peptide pools or control peptides (ViraFEST assay). Researchers collected the unexposed donor's CD4+ T cells before the COVID-19 pandemic (2011-2018). ViraFEST used peptide pools to expand antigen-specific T cells before TCR sequencing. Days 3 and 7 saw half the medium replaced with fresh IL-2 medium. This clonotype turned up a few times. What it binds is not known.

Study results and caveats: Only post-vaccination samples contained a median approximately 85% of the reactive clones in convalescent patients.

The receptor comes from a human donor in good health. The sample taken for sequencing was CD4+ T cells from blood, cultured in vitro. The chain has TRBV6-1 and TRBJ1-4, with D perhaps TRBD1 (5 bases). The CDR3 spells CASTPGEQKLFF. DNA for the CDR3: TGTGCCAGCACCCCGGGGGAGCAAAAACTGTTTTTT.